This T cell receptor beta chain was recovered during a study of cytomegalovirus exposure and HLA in healthy donors. Germline V gives CDR1 GTSNPN, CDR2 SVGIG (reference sequence). CDR3 length equals 12 residues. V was trimmed by 3 bases and J by 8 bases, leaving 13 bases between them. PCR employed 60 Vbeta and 13 Jbeta primers. Clones were read by immunoSEQ multiplex PCR, and TCRdb kept only the in-frame ones, dropping some. The sample holds under 200,000 clones, around 67% seen once. This clone occurred once. The receptor was isolated from a woman between 18 and 30 years old in good health and CMV-seropositive. The chain joins TRBV30 to TRBJ1-2; possibly TRBD1 for D (5 bases). Sequencing was carried out using PBMCs. The CDR3 DNA reads as TGTGCCTGGAGGTATCAGGGAGGAGGCTACACCTTC. This gives the protein CAWRYQGGGYTF.